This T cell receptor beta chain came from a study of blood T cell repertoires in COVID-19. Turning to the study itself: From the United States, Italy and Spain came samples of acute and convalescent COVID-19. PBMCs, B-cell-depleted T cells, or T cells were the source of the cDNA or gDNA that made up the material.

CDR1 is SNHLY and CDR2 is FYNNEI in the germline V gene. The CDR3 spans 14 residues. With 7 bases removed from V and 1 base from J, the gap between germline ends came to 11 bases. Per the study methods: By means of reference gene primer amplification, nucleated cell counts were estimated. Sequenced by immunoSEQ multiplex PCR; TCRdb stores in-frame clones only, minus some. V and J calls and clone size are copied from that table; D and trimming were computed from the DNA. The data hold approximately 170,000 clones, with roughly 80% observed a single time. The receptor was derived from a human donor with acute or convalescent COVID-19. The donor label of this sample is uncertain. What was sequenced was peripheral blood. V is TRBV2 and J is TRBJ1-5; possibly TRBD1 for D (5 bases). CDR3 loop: CASTGGRSNQPQHF. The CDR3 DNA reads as TGTGCCAGCACGGGGGGTAGGAGCAATCAGCCCCAGCATTTT.